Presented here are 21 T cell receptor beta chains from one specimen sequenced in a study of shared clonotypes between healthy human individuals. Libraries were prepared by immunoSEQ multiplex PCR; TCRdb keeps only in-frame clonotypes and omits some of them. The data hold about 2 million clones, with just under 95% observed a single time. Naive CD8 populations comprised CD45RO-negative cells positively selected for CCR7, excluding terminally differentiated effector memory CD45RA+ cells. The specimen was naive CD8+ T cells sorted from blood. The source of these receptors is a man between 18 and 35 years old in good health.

The CDR3 sequence is CASSDVGSSYEQYF. The CDR3 nucleotides are TGTGCCAGCAGTGACGTCGGAAGCTCCTACGAGCAGTACTTC. The chain is built from TRBV25-1 and TRBJ2-7; unclear D gene. The CDR3 contains 14 residues. The V and J ends lost 3 bases and 0 bases respectively, with 9 bases between them. Per the germline V gene, CDR1 is MGHDK and CDR2 is SYGVNS.

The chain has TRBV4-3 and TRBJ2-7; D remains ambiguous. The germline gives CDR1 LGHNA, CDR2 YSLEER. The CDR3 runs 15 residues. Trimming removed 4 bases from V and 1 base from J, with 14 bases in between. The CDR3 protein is CASSPRLADSYEQYF. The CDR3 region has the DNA TGCGCCAGCAGCCCCCGTTTGGCGGATTCCTACGAGCAGTACTTC.

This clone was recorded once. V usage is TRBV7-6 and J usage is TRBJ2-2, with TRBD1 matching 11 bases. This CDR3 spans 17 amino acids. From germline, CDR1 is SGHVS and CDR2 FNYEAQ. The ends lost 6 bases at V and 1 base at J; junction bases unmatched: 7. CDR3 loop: CASRDSGTGGNTGELFF. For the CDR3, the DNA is TGTGCCAGCAGGGACTCCGGGACAGGGGGGAACACCGGGGAGCTGTTTTTT.

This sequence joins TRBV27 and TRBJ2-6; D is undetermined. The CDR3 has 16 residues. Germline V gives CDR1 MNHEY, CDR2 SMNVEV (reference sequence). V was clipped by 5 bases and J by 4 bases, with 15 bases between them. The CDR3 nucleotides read TGTGCCAGCAGTAATACGGGCTCTTTCGGGGCCAACGTCCTGACTTTC. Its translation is CASSNTGSFGANVLTF.

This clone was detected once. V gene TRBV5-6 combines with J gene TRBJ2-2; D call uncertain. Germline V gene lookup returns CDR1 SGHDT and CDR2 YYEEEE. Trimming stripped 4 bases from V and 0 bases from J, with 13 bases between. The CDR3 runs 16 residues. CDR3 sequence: CASSREWQTNTGELFF. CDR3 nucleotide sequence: TGTGCCAGCAGCCGCGAGTGGCAAACGAACACCGGGGAGCTGTTTTTT.

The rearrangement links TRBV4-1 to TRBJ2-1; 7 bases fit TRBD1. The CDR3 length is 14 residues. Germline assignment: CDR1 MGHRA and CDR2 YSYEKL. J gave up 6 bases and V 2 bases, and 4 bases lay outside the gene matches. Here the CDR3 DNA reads TGCGCCAGCAGCCAAACGACAGGGCGCAATGAGCAGTTCTTC. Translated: CASSQTTGRNEQFF.

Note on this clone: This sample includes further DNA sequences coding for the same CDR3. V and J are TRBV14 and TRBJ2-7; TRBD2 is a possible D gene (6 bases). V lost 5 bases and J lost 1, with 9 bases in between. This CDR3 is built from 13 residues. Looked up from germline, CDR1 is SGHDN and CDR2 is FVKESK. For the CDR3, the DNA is TGTGCCAGCAGCTTGGGGGGATCCTACGAGCAGTACTTC. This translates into CASSLGGSYEQYF. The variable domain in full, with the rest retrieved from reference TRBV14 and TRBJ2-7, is EAGVTQFPSHSVIEKGQTVTLRCDPISGHDNLYWYRRVMGKEIKFLLHFVKESKQDESGMPNNRFLAERTGGTYSTLKVQPAELEDSGVYFCASSLGGSYEQYFGPGTRLTVT.

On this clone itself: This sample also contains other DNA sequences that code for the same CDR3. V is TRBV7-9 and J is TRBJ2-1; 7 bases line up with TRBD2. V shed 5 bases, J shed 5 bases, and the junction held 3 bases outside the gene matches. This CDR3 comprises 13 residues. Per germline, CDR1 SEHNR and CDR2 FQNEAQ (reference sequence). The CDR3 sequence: CASSRLADNEQFF. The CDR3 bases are TGTGCCAGCAGCCGTCTAGCGGACAATGAGCAGTTCTTC.

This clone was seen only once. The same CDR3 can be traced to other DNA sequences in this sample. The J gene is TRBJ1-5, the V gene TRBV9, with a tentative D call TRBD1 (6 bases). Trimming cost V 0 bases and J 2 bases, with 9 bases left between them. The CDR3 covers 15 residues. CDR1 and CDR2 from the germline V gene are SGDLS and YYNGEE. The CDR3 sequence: CASSVGGGGNQPQHF. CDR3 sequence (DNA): TGTGCCAGCAGCGTAGGAGGGGGAGGCAATCAGCCCCAGCATTTT.

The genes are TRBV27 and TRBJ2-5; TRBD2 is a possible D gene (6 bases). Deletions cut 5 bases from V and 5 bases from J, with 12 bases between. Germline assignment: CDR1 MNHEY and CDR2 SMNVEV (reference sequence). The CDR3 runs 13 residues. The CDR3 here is CASSVGSLETQYF. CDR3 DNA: TGTGCCAGCAGTGTCGGGAGCCTGGAGACCCAGTACTTC.

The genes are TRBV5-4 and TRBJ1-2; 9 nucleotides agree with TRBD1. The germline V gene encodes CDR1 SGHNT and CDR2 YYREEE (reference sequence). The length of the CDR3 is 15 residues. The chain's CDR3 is CATGTGTQVDYGYTF. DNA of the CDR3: TGTGCAACCGGGACAGGGACGCAAGTAGACTATGGCTACACCTTC.

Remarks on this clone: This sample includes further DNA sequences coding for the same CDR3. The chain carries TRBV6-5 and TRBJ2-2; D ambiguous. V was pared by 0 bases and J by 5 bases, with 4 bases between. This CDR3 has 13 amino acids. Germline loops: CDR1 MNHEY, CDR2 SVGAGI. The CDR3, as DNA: TGTGCCAGCAGTTACTCGTCTACCGGGGAGCTGTTTTTT. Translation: CASSYSSTGELFF.

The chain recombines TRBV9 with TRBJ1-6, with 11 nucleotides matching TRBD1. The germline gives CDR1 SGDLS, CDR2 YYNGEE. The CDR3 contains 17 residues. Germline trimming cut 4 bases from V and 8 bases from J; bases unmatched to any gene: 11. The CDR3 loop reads CASSTRDRGLMDSPLHF. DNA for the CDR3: TGTGCCAGCAGCACACGGGACAGGGGGTTGATGGATTCACCCCTCCACTTT.

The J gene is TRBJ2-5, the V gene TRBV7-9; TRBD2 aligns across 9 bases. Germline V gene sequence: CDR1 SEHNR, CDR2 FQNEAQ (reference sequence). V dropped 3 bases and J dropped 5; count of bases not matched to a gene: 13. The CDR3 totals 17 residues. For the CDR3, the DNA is TGTGCCAGCAGCTTTGACCTCGGGCTAGCGGGACGGGAGACCCAGTACTTC. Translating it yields CASSFDLGLAGRETQYF. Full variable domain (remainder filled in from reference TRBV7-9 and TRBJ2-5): DTGVSQNPRHKITKRGQNVTFRCDPISEHNRLYWYRQTLGQGPEFLTYFQNEAQLEKSRLLSDRFSAERPKGSFSTLEIQRTEQGDSAMYLCASSFDLGLAGRETQYFGPGTRLLVL.

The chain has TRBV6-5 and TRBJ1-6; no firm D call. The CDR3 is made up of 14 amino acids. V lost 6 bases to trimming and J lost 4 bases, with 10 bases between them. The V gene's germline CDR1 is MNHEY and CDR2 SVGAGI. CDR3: CASSESFYNSPLHF. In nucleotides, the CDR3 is TGTGCCAGCAGCGAGTCGTTTTATAATTCACCCCTCCACTTT.

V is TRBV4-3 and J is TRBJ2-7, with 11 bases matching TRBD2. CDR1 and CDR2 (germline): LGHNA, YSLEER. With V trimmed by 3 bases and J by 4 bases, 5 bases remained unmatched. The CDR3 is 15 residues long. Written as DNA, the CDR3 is TGCGCCAGCAGCCATACGACTAGCGGGATGTACGAGCAGTACTTC. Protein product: CASSHTTSGMYEQYF.

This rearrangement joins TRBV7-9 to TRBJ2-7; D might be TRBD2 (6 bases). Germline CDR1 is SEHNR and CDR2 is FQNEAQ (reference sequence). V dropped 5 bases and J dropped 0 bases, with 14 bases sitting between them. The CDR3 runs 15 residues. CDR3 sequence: CASSKTERASYEQYF. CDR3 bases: TGTGCCAGCAGCAAGACCGAGCGGGCCTCCTACGAGCAGTACTTC.

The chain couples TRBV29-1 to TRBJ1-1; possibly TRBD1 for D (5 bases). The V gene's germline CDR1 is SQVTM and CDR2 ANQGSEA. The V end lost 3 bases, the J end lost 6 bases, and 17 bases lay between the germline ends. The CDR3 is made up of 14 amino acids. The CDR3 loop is CSVEFLRGDAEAFF. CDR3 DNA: TGCAGCGTTGAGTTTCTCCGGGGGGACGCTGAAGCTTTCTTT.

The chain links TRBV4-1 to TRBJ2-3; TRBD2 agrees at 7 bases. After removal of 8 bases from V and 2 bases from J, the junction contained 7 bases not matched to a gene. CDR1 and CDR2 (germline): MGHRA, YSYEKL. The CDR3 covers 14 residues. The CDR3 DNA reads TGCGCCAGCGGGAGGGGACTTACCACAGATACGCAGTATTTT. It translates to CASGRGLTTDTQYF.

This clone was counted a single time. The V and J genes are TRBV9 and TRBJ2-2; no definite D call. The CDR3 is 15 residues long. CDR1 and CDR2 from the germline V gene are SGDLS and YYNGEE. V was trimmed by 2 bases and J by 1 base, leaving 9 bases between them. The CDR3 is CASSVHGENTGELFF. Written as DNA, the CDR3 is TGTGCCAGCAGCGTTCACGGCGAGAACACCGGGGAGCTGTTTTTT.

In DNA form, the CDR3 reads TGTGCCTGGAGGCCCCCCGGGACAGGGAGTGACTACACCTTC. Translated: CAWRPPGTGSDYTF. The chain is built from TRBV30 and TRBJ1-2, with TRBD1 matching over 9 bases. The CDR3 runs to 14 residues. The germline V gene encodes CDR1 GTSNPN and CDR2 SVGIG (reference sequence). After removal of 3 bases from V and 10 bases from J, the junction contained 12 bases not matched to a gene.